The 24 T cell receptor beta chains below all came from one sample that was sequenced in a study of early T cells in non-severe SARS-CoV-2 infection. Via MiXCR, TCRdb re-called the 5' RACE reads, giving one row per CDR3 protein. Altogether roughly 56,000 distinct CDR3 sequences are present, over 13% being singletons, with the ten largest covering over 3.5%. The input for sequencing was whole blood, taken at baseline. Receptors originate from an adult who was a healthcare worker with PCR-confirmed SARS-CoV-2 infection or an uninfected control (not recorded which).

This chain connects TRBV20-1 to TRBJ2-5; unclear D gene. The CDR3 length is 12 residues. Germline V gives CDR1 DFQATT, CDR2 SNEGSKA (reference sequence). Between the trimmed V and J ends, which lost 8 bases and 2 bases, there was a span of 12 bases. CDR3 nucleotide sequence: TGCAGTCTAATAGGACCACAAGAGACCCAGTACTTC. It encodes CSLIGPQETQYF.

The V call is TRBV29-1, the J call TRBJ2-5; no clear D gene. V lost 4 bases and J 2 bases, leaving 8 bases between the germline ends. The CDR3 covers 12 residues. The germline V gene encodes CDR1 SQVTM and CDR2 ANQGSEA. CDR3 loop: CSVAHGQETQYF. The CDR3 bases are TGCAGCGTTGCCCACGGACAAGAGACCCAGTACTTC.

The chain couples TRBV19 to TRBJ1-1, with D hard to call. Between the trimmed V and J ends, which lost 5 bases and 6 bases, there was a span of 16 bases. Germline V gene lookup returns CDR1 LNHDA and CDR2 SQIVND (reference sequence). This CDR3 is built from 14 residues. This CDR3 is CASSPTKFLPEAFF. In nucleotides, the CDR3 is TGTGCCAGTAGTCCTACAAAATTTCTGCCTGAAGCTTTCTTT.

This clonotype was detected a few times. The rearrangement joins TRBV29-1 to TRBJ1-4; D unclear. Germline V gene lookup returns CDR1 SQVTM and CDR2 ANQGSEA. V lost 4 bases and J 0 bases, leaving 6 bases between the germline ends. This CDR3 region has 13 residues. CDR3 loop: CSVGGSTNEKLFF. The CDR3 nucleotides are TGCAGCGTTGGGGGTTCAACTAATGAAAAACTGTTTTTT.

This chain connects TRBV20-1 to TRBJ2-7; tentative D call: TRBD1 (5 bases). Looked up from germline, CDR1 is DFQATT and CDR2 is SNEGSKA (reference sequence). Trimming took 3 bases from V and 6 from J, leaving 6 bases between them. This CDR3 spans 10 amino acids. The CDR3 is CSASRGEQYF. The CDR3 region has the DNA TGCAGTGCTAGTAGGGGCGAGCAGTACTTC.

The chain carries TRBV6-5 and TRBJ2-3, with D tentatively TRBD1 (6 bases). This CDR3 contains 15 residues. The germline V and J ends were trimmed by 0 bases and 2 bases, with 9 bases remaining between them. CDR1 is MNHEY and CDR2 is SVGAGI in the germline V gene. The DNA for the CDR3 is TGTGCCAGCAGTTACTCCGGGACAAACACAGATACGCAGTATTTT. Translating gives CASSYSGTNTDTQYF.

This clonotype was observed at least ten times. The V gene is TRBV28, the J gene TRBJ2-5, with D uncertain. CDR1 and CDR2 from the germline V gene are MDHEN and SYDVKM. The CDR3 is 14 amino acids. With 9 bases removed from V and 2 bases from J, the gap between germline ends came to 16 bases. The CDR3 DNA is TGTGCCAGTTCTTTCACAGAAATACAAGAGACCCAGTACTTC. Encoded protein: CASSFTEIQETQYF. Filled out from reference TRBV28 and TRBJ2-5, the complete variable domain reads DVKVTQSSRYLVKRTGEKVFLECVQDMDHENMFWYRQDPGLGLRLIYFSYDVKMKEKGDIPEGYSVSREKKERFSLILESASTNQTSMYLCASSFTEIQETQYFGPGTRLLVL.

The CDR3 region has the DNA TGTGCCAGCAGTTACTCCGGAGGGGGAGATACGCAGTATTTT. Its translation is CASSYSGGGDTQYF. This chain joins TRBV6-6 and TRBJ2-3; TRBD1 or TRBD2 may be the D gene (6 bases each). This CDR3 has 14 amino acids. Germline CDR1 and CDR2: MNHNY and SVGAGI (reference sequence). Trimming took off 0 bases at V and 5 bases at J, with 9 bases between the two ends.

This chain links TRBV7-6 with TRBJ1-5; 8 bases agree with TRBD1. J was trimmed by 2 bases and V by 10 bases; bases with no gene match: 7. Per the germline V gene, CDR1 is SGHVS and CDR2 is FNYEAQ. The CDR3 length is 14 residues. As DNA, the CDR3 is TGTGCCATCAGGGGGCAAAGAGGCAATCAGCCCCAGCATTTT. Amino acids: CAIRGQRGNQPQHF.

The chain is built from TRBV5-1 and TRBJ2-7; 8 bases agree with TRBD1. The germline V gene has CDR1 SGHRS and CDR2 YFSETQ. CDR3 size: 13 residues. With V trimmed by 7 bases and J by 5 bases, 8 bases remained unmatched. The CDR3 reads CASGLTGGDEQYF. The CDR3 region has the DNA TGCGCCAGCGGACTAACAGGGGGAGACGAGCAGTACTTC.

This clonotype was counted a few times. The rearrangement joins TRBV7-2 to TRBJ2-7; tentative D call: TRBD1 (5 bases). Trimming shortened V by 5 bases and J by 3 bases, and 14 bases separated the two germline ends. The CDR3 runs 14 residues. Germline V gene lookup returns CDR1 SGHTA and CDR2 FQGNSA. CDR3 region: CASSLTQGNYEQYF. CDR3 sequence (DNA): TGTGCCAGCAGCCTAACTCAGGGTAACTACGAGCAGTACTTC.

This clonotype was seen more than once but under ten times. V gene TRBV10-3 combines with J gene TRBJ2-5; D possibly corresponds to TRBD1 (5 bases). The CDR3 length is 13 residues. CDR1 is ENHRY, CDR2 SYGVKD, per germline. With 7 bases removed from V and 2 bases from J, the gap between germline ends came to 11 bases. The CDR3 sequence is CAITPRQQETQYF. CDR3 nucleotides: TGTGCCATCACCCCCCGACAGCAAGAGACCCAGTACTTC.

This clonotype was picked up a small number of times. V and J are TRBV5-1 and TRBJ2-1; TRBD2 aligns across 7 bases. The junction had 12 bases not matched to a gene; V was cut back by 0 bases and J by 9 bases. Germline assignment: CDR1 SGHRS and CDR2 YFSETQ. The CDR3 length is 16 residues. The CDR3 region is CASSLEGLAGSREQFF. The CDR3 DNA sequence: TGCGCCAGCAGCTTGGAGGGGTTAGCGGGCTCCCGTGAGCAGTTCTTC.

V usage is TRBV20-1 and J usage is TRBJ2-7, with no clear D. V dropped 5 bases and J dropped 2 bases, with 16 bases sitting between them. The germline V gene has CDR1 DFQATT and CDR2 SNEGSKA (reference sequence). The CDR3 totals 14 residues. The CDR3 nucleotides are TGCAGTGCTTCAGAATTGGGTCAACCCTACGAGCAGTACTTC. Its protein is CSASELGQPYEQYF.

This clonotype was found a few times. The V and J genes are TRBV4-1 and TRBJ2-7; 8 nucleotides match TRBD2. From germline, CDR1 is MGHRA and CDR2 YSYEKL. After removal of 1 base from V and 9 bases from J, the junction contained 8 bases not matched to a gene. This CDR3 has 14 amino acids. The DNA for the CDR3 is TGCGCCAGCAGCCAAGGAGCGGGGGCTGCTGTGCAGTACTTC. This encodes CASSQGAGAAVQYF.

This clonotype was found many times. The chain has TRBV7-2 and TRBJ2-5; 16 bases are a match to TRBD2. Germline V gene data show CDR1 as SGHTA and CDR2 as FQGNSA. This CDR3 comprises 16 residues. The V gene end was trimmed by 8 bases and the J gene end by 7 bases; junction bases not matched to a gene: 10. This CDR3 reads CASGEGLAGGPGTQYF. In DNA, the CDR3 is TGTGCCAGCGGCGAGGGACTAGCGGGAGGGCCTGGGACCCAGTACTTC.

V gene TRBV20-1 combines with J gene TRBJ2-2; possibly TRBD1 for D (6 bases). CDR3 length: 15 residues. Trimming left V 2 bases short and J 0 bases short, with 10 bases between. The germline V gene encodes CDR1 DFQATT and CDR2 SNEGSKA (reference sequence). The CDR3 nucleotides are TGCAGTGCTAGACAGGGGTTGCCGAACACCGGGGAGCTGTTTTTT. Protein product: CSARQGLPNTGELFF.

This clonotype was seen more than once but under ten times. The gene calls are TRBV28 and TRBJ1-2; 7 positions agree with TRBD1. Trimming cost V 5 bases and J 3 bases; bases outside gene matches: 6. This CDR3 contains 14 residues. Germline CDR1 MDHEN, CDR2 SYDVKM. CDR3 sequence: CASSTRQGHYGYTF. The CDR3 region has the DNA TGTGCCAGCAGTACAAGACAGGGCCACTATGGCTACACCTTC.

The chain recombines TRBV5-6 with TRBJ2-2; 9 bases are shared with TRBD2. The junction had 6 bases not matched to a gene; V was cut back by 6 bases and J by 0 bases. Germline assignment: CDR1 SGHDT and CDR2 YYEEEE. The CDR3 loop spans 16 amino acids. The CDR3 region is CASIKRGAANTGELFF. The DNA for the CDR3 is TGTGCCAGCATTAAGCGGGGGGCTGCGAACACCGGGGAGCTGTTTTTT.

With regard to this clonotype: A read error may account for a junction end that differs from germline. The chain carries TRBV11-2 and TRBJ2-7; maybe TRBD1 (6 bases). This CDR3 region has 16 residues. Germline-derived CDR1 and CDR2 are SGHAT and FQNNGV. This CDR3 reads CASRTHRGGSSYERYF. In nucleotides, the CDR3 is TGTGCCAGCAGAACCCACCGAGGGGGTTCCTCCTACGAGCGGTACTTC.

The J gene is TRBJ1-1, the V gene TRBV27, with D maybe TRBD1 (6 bases). This CDR3 has 13 amino acids. Per germline, CDR1 MNHEY and CDR2 SMNVEV (reference sequence). Trimming cost V 0 bases and J 10 bases, with 12 bases left between them. The CDR3 DNA follows: TGTGCCAGCAGTTTATCAACGGGGGGCGGAGCTTTCTTT. It is translated as CASSLSTGGGAFF.

There are many counts of this clonotype. This chain links TRBV4-2 with TRBJ2-7; no clear D gene. Trimming removed 0 bases from V and 5 bases from J, with 17 bases in between. The germline CDR1 and CDR2 sequences are LGHNA and YNFKEQ. The CDR3 extends over 16 amino acids. In nucleotides, the CDR3 is TGTGCCAGCAGCCAAGATCTTCACGCCGAGTGGAACGAGCAGTACTTC. Translation: CASSQDLHAEWNEQYF.

J is TRBJ2-7 and V is TRBV20-1; 7 positions agree with TRBD1. Germline V gene data show CDR1 as DFQATT and CDR2 as SNEGSKA (reference sequence). V lost 0 bases, J lost 3 bases, and 5 bases stayed unmatched. The CDR3 is made up of 14 amino acids. DNA for the CDR3: TGCAGTGCTAGAGAGACAGGGCCGATCTACGAGCAGTACTTC. This sequence encodes CSARETGPIYEQYF.

This clonotype was recorded a few times. The rearrangement uses TRBV20-1 and TRBJ1-1, with D possibly being TRBD1 (6 bases). CDR1 and CDR2 (germline): DFQATT, SNEGSKA (reference sequence). The V end was cut by 3 bases, the J end by 7 bases, with 27 bases between. The CDR3 totals 17 residues. CDR3 amino acids: CSARDLGTGSKGSEAFF. CDR3 coding DNA: TGCAGTGCTAGGGACCTCGGTACAGGGTCGAAGGGCAGTGAAGCTTTCTTT.